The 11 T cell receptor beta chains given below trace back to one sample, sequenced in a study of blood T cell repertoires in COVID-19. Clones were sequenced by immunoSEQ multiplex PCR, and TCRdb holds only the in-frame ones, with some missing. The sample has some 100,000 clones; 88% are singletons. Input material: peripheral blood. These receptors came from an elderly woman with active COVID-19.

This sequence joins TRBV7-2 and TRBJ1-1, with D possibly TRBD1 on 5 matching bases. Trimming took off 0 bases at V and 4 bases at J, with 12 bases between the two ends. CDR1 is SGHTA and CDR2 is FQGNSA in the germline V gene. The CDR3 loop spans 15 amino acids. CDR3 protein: CASSLATGGGTEAFF. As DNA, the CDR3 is TGTGCCAGCAGCTTAGCGACGGGGGGAGGCACTGAAGCTTTCTTT.

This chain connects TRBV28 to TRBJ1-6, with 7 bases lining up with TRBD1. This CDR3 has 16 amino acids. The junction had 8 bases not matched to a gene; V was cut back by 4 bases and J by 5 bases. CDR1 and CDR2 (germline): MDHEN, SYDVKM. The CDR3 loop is CASSSVWGQNNSPLHF. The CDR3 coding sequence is TGTGCCAGCAGTTCGGTGTGGGGACAGAATAATTCACCCCTCCACTTT.

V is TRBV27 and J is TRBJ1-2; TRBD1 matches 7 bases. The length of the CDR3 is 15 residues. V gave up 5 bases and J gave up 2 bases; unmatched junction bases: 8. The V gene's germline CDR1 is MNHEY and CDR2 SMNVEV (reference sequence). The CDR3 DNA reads TGTGCCAGCAGTCTACGGACAGGACCCAACTATGGCTACACCTTC. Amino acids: CASSLRTGPNYGYTF.

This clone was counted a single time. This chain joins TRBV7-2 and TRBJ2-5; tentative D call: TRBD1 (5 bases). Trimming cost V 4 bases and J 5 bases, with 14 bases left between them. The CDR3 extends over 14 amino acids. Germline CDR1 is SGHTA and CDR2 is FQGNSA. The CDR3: CASSSRTPRETQYF. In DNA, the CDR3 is TGTGCCAGCAGCTCCCGGACACCGAGGGAGACCCAGTACTTC.

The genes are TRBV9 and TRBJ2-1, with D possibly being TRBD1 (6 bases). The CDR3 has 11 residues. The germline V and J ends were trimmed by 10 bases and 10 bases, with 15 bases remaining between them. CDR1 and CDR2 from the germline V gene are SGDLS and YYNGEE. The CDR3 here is CAARGHREQFF. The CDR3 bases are TGTGCCGCCCGGGGACATCGCGAGCAGTTCTTC.

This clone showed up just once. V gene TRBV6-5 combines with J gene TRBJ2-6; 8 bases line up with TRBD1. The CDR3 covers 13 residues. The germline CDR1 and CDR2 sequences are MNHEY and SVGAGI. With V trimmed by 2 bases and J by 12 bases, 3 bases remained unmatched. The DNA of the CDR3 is TGTGCCAGCAGTTACGGACAGGGTGGCGTCCTGACTTTC. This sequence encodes CASSYGQGGVLTF.

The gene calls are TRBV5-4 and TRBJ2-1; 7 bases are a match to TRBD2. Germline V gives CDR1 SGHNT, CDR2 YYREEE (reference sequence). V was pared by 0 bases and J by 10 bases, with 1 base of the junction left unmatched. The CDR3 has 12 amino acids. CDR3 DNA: TGTGCCAGCAGCTTGGTGGGAGGGGAGCAGTTCTTC. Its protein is CASSLVGGEQFF.

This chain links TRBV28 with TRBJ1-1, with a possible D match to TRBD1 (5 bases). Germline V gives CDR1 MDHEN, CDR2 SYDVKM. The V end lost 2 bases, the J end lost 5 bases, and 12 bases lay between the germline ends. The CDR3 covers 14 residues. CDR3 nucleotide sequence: TGTGCCAGCAGTTTAGGGGGGAAGGTTACTGAAGCTTTCTTT. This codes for CASSLGGKVTEAFF.

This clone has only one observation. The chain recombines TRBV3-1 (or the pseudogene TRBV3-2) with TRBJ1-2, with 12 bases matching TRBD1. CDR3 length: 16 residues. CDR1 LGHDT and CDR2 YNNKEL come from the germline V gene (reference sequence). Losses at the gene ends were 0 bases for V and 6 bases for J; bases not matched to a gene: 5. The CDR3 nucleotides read TGTGCCAGCAGCCAAGACGTTCGGGACAGGGGGCATGGCTACACCTTC. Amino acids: CASSQDVRDRGHGYTF.

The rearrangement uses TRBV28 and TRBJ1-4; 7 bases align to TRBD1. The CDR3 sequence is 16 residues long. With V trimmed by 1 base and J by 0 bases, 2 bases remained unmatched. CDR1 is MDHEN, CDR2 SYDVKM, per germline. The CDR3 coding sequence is TGTGCCAGCAGTTTATCAGGGACAGCAACTAATGAAAAACTGTTTTTT. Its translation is CASSLSGTATNEKLFF.

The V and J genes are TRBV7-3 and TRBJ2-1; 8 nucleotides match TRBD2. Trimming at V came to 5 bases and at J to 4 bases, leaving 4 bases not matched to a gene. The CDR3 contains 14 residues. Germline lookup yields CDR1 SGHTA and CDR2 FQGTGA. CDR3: CASSIAGLYNEQFF. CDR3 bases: TGTGCCAGCAGCATAGCGGGACTTTACAATGAGCAGTTCTTC.